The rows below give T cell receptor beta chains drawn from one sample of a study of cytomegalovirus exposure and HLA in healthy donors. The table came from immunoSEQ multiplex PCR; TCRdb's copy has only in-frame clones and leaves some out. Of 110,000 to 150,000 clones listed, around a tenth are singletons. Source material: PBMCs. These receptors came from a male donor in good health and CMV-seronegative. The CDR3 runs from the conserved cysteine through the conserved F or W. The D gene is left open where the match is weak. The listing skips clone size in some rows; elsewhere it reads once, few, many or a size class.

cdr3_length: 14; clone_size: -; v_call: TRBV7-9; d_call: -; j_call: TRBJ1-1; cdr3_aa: CASSLGVMNTEAFF; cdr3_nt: TGTGCCAGCAGCTTAGGAGTCATGAACACTGAAGCTTTCTTT
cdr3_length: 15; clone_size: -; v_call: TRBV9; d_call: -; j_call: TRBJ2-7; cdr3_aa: CASSPQGTASYEQYF; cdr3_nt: TGTGCCAGCAGCCCCCAGGGGACGGCATCCTACGAGCAGTACTTC
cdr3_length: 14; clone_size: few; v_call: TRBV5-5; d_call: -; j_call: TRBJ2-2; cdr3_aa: CASSLQTNTGELFF; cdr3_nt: TGTGCCAGCAGCTTACAGACGAACACCGGGGAGCTGTTTTTT
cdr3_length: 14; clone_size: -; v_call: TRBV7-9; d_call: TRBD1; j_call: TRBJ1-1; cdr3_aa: CASSLQGASTEAFF; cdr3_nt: TGTGCCAGCAGCTTACAGGGGGCATCCACTGAAGCTTTCTTT
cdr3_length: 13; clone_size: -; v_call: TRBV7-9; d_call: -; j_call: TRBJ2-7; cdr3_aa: CASSLGRLDEQYF; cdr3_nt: TGTGCCAGCAGCTTGGGGAGGCTCGACGAGCAGTACTTC
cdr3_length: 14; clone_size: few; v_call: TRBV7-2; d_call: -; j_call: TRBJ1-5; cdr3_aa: CASSLANRGVPQHF; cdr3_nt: TGTGCCAGCAGCTTAGCGAACCGGGGGGTGCCCCAGCATTTT
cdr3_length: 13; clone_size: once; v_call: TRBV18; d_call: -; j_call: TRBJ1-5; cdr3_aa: CASSQSSNQPQHF; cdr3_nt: TGTGCCAGCTCACAATCATCCAATCAGCCCCAGCATTTT
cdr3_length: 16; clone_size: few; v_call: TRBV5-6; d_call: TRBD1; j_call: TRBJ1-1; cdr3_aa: CASSLGDRGQGTEAFF; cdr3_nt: TGTGCCAGCAGCTTGGGGGACAGGGGGCAGGGAACTGAAGCTTTCTTT
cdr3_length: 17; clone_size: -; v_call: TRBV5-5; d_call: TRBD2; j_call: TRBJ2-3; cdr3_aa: CASSLSPAGGPQDTQYF; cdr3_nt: TGTGCCAGCAGCTTGTCCCCTGCGGGAGGCCCACAAGATACGCAGTATTTT
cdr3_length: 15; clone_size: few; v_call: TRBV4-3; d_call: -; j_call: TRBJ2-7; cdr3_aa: CASSQDRAGSYEQYF; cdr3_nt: TGCGCCAGCAGCCAAGATCGCGCGGGGTCCTACGAGCAGTACTTC
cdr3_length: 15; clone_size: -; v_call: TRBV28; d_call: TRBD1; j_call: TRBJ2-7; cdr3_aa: CASSLTGQGRVEQYF; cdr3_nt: TGTGCCAGCAGTTTGACAGGACAGGGCCGTGTCGAGCAGTACTTC
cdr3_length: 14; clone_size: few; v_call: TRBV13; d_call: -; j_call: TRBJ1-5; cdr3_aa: CASSLGRFNQPQHF; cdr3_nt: TGTGCCAGCAGCTTGGGCCGATTCAATCAGCCCCAGCATTTT
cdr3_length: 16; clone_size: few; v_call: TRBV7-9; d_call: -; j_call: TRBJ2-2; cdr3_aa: CASSFPTNELSGELFF; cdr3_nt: TGTGCCAGCAGCTTTCCCACTAATGAGTTGTCGGGGGAGCTGTTTTTT
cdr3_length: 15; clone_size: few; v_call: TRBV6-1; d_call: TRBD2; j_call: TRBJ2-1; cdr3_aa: CASSQLAGVLNEQFF; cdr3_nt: TGTGCCAGCAGTCAGCTAGCGGGCGTCCTTAATGAGCAGTTCTTC
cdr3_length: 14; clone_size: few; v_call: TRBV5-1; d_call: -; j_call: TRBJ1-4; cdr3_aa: CASSPWGQNEKLFF; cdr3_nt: TGCGCCAGCAGCCCCTGGGGGCAAAATGAAAAACTGTTTTTT
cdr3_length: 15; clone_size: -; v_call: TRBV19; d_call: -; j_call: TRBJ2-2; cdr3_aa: CASRLTGLGPGELFF; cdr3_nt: TGTGCCAGTAGGCTCACAGGGTTGGGGCCCGGGGAGCTGTTTTTT
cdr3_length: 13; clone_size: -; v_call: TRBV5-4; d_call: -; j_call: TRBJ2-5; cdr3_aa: CASSLPGQETQYF; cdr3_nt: TGTGCCAGCAGCTTGCCAGGGCAAGAGACCCAGTACTTC
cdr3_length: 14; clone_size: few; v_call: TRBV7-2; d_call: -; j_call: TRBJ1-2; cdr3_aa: CASLPGTLNYGYTF; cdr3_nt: TGTGCCAGCCTTCCCGGGACACTTAACTATGGCTACACCTTC
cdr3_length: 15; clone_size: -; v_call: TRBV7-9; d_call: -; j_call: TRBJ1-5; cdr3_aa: CASSLADRGNQPQHF; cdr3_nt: TGTGCCAGCAGCTTAGCGGACAGAGGGAATCAGCCCCAGCATTTT